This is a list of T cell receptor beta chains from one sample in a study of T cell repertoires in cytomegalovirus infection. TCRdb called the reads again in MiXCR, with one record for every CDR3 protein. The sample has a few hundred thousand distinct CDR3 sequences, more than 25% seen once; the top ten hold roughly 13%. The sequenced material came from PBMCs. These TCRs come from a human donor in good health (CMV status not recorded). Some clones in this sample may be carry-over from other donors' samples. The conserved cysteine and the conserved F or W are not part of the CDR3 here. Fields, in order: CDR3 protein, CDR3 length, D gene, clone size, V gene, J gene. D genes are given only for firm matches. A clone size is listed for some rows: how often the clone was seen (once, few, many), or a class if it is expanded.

CDR3 protein: ASSLGQESYGYT; CDR3 length: 12; D gene: -; clone size: -; V gene: TRBV7-9; J gene: TRBJ1-2
CDR3 protein: ASSQSSGRRRETQY; CDR3 length: 14; D gene: TRBD2; clone size: few; V gene: TRBV11-2; J gene: TRBJ2-5
CDR3 protein: SGGRYGVRSDTQY; CDR3 length: 13; D gene: -; clone size: -; V gene: TRBV29-1; J gene: TRBJ2-3
CDR3 protein: ASSSAGGGSGQF; CDR3 length: 12; D gene: TRBD2; clone size: few; V gene: TRBV7-3; J gene: TRBJ2-1
CDR3 protein: ASSSQQGKVNTEAF; CDR3 length: 14; D gene: TRBD1; clone size: many; V gene: TRBV7-8; J gene: TRBJ1-1
CDR3 protein: ASSMDRGLEAF; CDR3 length: 11; D gene: TRBD1; clone size: -; V gene: TRBV11-2; J gene: TRBJ1-1
CDR3 protein: ASTGLRELF; CDR3 length: 9; D gene: -; clone size: -; V gene: TRBV2; J gene: TRBJ2-2
CDR3 protein: ASKGTSGSYEQY; CDR3 length: 12; D gene: TRBD2; clone size: many; V gene: TRBV7-8; J gene: TRBJ2-7
CDR3 protein: ASSPPTNTEAF; CDR3 length: 11; D gene: -; clone size: -; V gene: TRBV7-9; J gene: TRBJ1-1
CDR3 protein: ASKIIQLAPTYNEQF; CDR3 length: 15; D gene: TRBD2; clone size: -; V gene: TRBV6-2/TRBV6-3; J gene: TRBJ2-1
CDR3 protein: SALRGQRTYEQY; CDR3 length: 12; D gene: -; clone size: few; V gene: TRBV20-1; J gene: TRBJ2-7
CDR3 protein: ASAPLGGKMNNEQF; CDR3 length: 14; D gene: -; clone size: few; V gene: TRBV5-1; J gene: TRBJ2-1
CDR3 protein: ASSLVGGAYLLGSYNEQF; CDR3 length: 18; D gene: -; clone size: -; V gene: TRBV12-3/TRBV12-4; J gene: TRBJ2-1
CDR3 protein: ASSLGRSREF; CDR3 length: 10; D gene: -; clone size: -; V gene: TRBV7-9; J gene: TRBJ2-1
CDR3 protein: ASSPQVRETQY; CDR3 length: 11; D gene: -; clone size: -; V gene: TRBV5-6; J gene: TRBJ2-5
CDR3 protein: ASRAQGLEGNTIY; CDR3 length: 13; D gene: -; clone size: -; V gene: TRBV6-6; J gene: TRBJ1-3
CDR3 protein: ASSRLAGGDEQY; CDR3 length: 12; D gene: TRBD2; clone size: many; V gene: TRBV7-9; J gene: TRBJ2-7
CDR3 protein: ASSEAGGHNQPQH; CDR3 length: 13; D gene: -; clone size: many; V gene: TRBV6-1; J gene: TRBJ1-5
CDR3 protein: ASSYTGSNQPQH; CDR3 length: 12; D gene: -; clone size: medium-sized; V gene: TRBV7-2; J gene: TRBJ1-5
CDR3 protein: ASSVDSSNQPQH; CDR3 length: 12; D gene: -; clone size: few; V gene: TRBV7-2; J gene: TRBJ1-5
CDR3 protein: ASSQTLEGVDTQY; CDR3 length: 13; D gene: -; clone size: few; V gene: TRBV4-2; J gene: TRBJ2-3
CDR3 protein: ASSLLRGKVRQF; CDR3 length: 12; D gene: -; clone size: few; V gene: TRBV11-2; J gene: TRBJ2-1
CDR3 protein: ASSEAVSGLSEDNEQF; CDR3 length: 16; D gene: -; clone size: few; V gene: TRBV2; J gene: TRBJ2-1
CDR3 protein: ASSDRVQYGYT; CDR3 length: 11; D gene: TRBD1; clone size: few; V gene: TRBV6-2/TRBV6-3; J gene: TRBJ1-2
CDR3 protein: ASSQDLVDEQY; CDR3 length: 11; D gene: -; clone size: -; V gene: TRBV4-3; J gene: TRBJ2-7
CDR3 protein: ASSYSVVYNTEAF; CDR3 length: 13; D gene: -; clone size: few; V gene: TRBV18; J gene: TRBJ1-1
CDR3 protein: ASSVRDLSYEQY; CDR3 length: 12; D gene: -; clone size: many; V gene: TRBV7-2; J gene: TRBJ2-7
CDR3 protein: ASSQERGDEQF; CDR3 length: 11; D gene: -; clone size: -; V gene: TRBV4-1; J gene: TRBJ2-1
CDR3 protein: ASSESTGSYYGYT; CDR3 length: 13; D gene: -; clone size: few; V gene: TRBV10-2; J gene: TRBJ1-2
CDR3 protein: ASSLGQNVNEQY; CDR3 length: 12; D gene: -; clone size: -; V gene: TRBV12-3/TRBV12-4; J gene: TRBJ2-7
CDR3 protein: ASSFSTGTGSYEQY; CDR3 length: 14; D gene: TRBD1; clone size: -; V gene: TRBV27; J gene: TRBJ2-7
CDR3 protein: ASSRSTSGSNTGELF; CDR3 length: 15; D gene: TRBD2; clone size: -; V gene: TRBV18; J gene: TRBJ2-2
CDR3 protein: ASSRGTRTSGRDEQF; CDR3 length: 15; D gene: TRBD2; clone size: -; V gene: TRBV5-4; J gene: TRBJ2-1
CDR3 protein: ASSITGNQPQH; CDR3 length: 11; D gene: -; clone size: -; V gene: TRBV19; J gene: TRBJ1-5
CDR3 protein: SAHPGGNNQPQH; CDR3 length: 12; D gene: TRBD1; clone size: many; V gene: TRBV20-1; J gene: TRBJ1-5
CDR3 protein: ASSFGTWSQNQPQH; CDR3 length: 14; D gene: -; clone size: -; V gene: TRBV12-3/TRBV12-4; J gene: TRBJ1-5
CDR3 protein: ASSLGQATEAF; CDR3 length: 11; D gene: TRBD1; clone size: many; V gene: TRBV7-2; J gene: TRBJ1-1
CDR3 protein: ASTGLGRAGTDTQY; CDR3 length: 14; D gene: -; clone size: few; V gene: TRBV2; J gene: TRBJ2-3
CDR3 protein: ASMENTEAF; CDR3 length: 9; D gene: -; clone size: -; V gene: TRBV19; J gene: TRBJ1-1
CDR3 protein: ASSEQQGSDNEQF; CDR3 length: 13; D gene: -; clone size: -; V gene: TRBV25-1; J gene: TRBJ2-1
CDR3 protein: ASSSKGGPGTSGKLF; CDR3 length: 15; D gene: -; clone size: -; V gene: TRBV19; J gene: TRBJ1-4
CDR3 protein: ASSPRGAGEAF; CDR3 length: 11; D gene: -; clone size: few; V gene: TRBV28; J gene: TRBJ1-1
CDR3 protein: ASKRAANTGELF; CDR3 length: 12; D gene: -; clone size: -; V gene: TRBV19; J gene: TRBJ2-2
CDR3 protein: ASSLARGQAAGHGYT; CDR3 length: 15; D gene: TRBD1; clone size: many; V gene: TRBV7-2; J gene: TRBJ1-2
CDR3 protein: ASSQDLPGGSGETQY; CDR3 length: 15; D gene: TRBD1; clone size: -; V gene: TRBV4-3; J gene: TRBJ2-5
CDR3 protein: ASSVTYDTGELF; CDR3 length: 12; D gene: -; clone size: many; V gene: TRBV7-3; J gene: TRBJ2-2
CDR3 protein: ASSGALSSYNEQF; CDR3 length: 13; D gene: -; clone size: -; V gene: TRBV2; J gene: TRBJ2-1
CDR3 protein: ASSFTGGGEAF; CDR3 length: 11; D gene: -; clone size: few; V gene: TRBV11-2; J gene: TRBJ1-1
CDR3 protein: ASSLTRGLNTEAF; CDR3 length: 13; D gene: -; clone size: -; V gene: TRBV12-3/TRBV12-4; J gene: TRBJ1-1
CDR3 protein: ASSKTGGVNTQY; CDR3 length: 12; D gene: TRBD1; clone size: -; V gene: TRBV11-2; J gene: TRBJ2-3
CDR3 protein: ATHPTGVNTEAF; CDR3 length: 12; D gene: -; clone size: few; V gene: TRBV11-3; J gene: TRBJ1-1
CDR3 protein: ASSLDSAGGEKLF; CDR3 length: 13; D gene: TRBD1; clone size: few; V gene: TRBV11-2; J gene: TRBJ1-4
CDR3 protein: ASRDRSYEQY; CDR3 length: 10; D gene: TRBD1; clone size: -; V gene: TRBV6-6; J gene: TRBJ2-7
CDR3 protein: ASSIDRGYGYT; CDR3 length: 11; D gene: TRBD1; clone size: -; V gene: TRBV19; J gene: TRBJ1-2
CDR3 protein: ASSFTRTSGAYNEQF; CDR3 length: 15; D gene: TRBD2; clone size: few; V gene: TRBV5-3; J gene: TRBJ2-1